This TCR beta chain originates from a study of T cells after yellow fever vaccination. As regards this clonotype: The antigen remains unidentified.

For TCR, cDNA came from 5'RACE template switching, which added a universal primer site and UMIs. In TCRdb, the 5' RACE reads were re-called with MiXCR into one record per CDR3 protein. The data hold under 400,000 distinct CDR3 sequences, with under 14% observed a single time. Study outcomes and limitations: Abundant bulk-derived clonotypes could contaminate FACS-sorted repertoires. The booster response re-showed most primary clones: more than 95% CD4, 88% CD8.

The sequencing here drew on PBMCs, taken on the day of the first yellow fever vaccination. The receptor comes from a man younger than 35 who received the YFV17D yellow fever vaccine.

The CDR3 spells CASSFQETEAFF. The CDR3 DNA is TGTGCCAGCAGTTTTCAAGAAACTGAAGCTTTCTTT. The chain is built from TRBV12-3 or TRBV12-4 and TRBJ1-1; D remains unclear. The CDR3 is 12 amino acids. Trimming removed 3 bases from V and 5 bases from J, with 7 bases in between.